Each of the 32 T cell receptor beta chains below was sequenced from the same sample in a study of T-cell reconstitution after alpha-beta-depleted transplantation in children. As it was prepared, the TCRbeta library received unique molecular identifiers. From the PCR reads, TCRdb called clonotypes with MiXCR, one entry per CDR3 protein. The sample lists about 290,000 distinct CDR3 sequences, just over 7.5% occurring once. General study points: Diversity and T-cell counts at one year after transplant derived mostly from new T cells.

Their antigens remain unidentified. Sequenced here: peripheral blood, sampled 360 days after TCRalphabeta/CD19-depleted stem cell transplant. The source of these receptors is a female patient aged 2 to 10 who had a stem cell transplant for Fanconi anemia, so the T cells may come from the graft donor.

In its sample, this clonotype was seen many times. The rearrangement joins TRBV11-2 to TRBJ2-1, with 9 bases matching TRBD2. Germline V gene sequence: CDR1 SGHAT, CDR2 FQNNGV. The V and J ends lost 4 bases and 5 bases, in that order; junction bases with no gene match: 6. The CDR3 sequence is 15 residues long. Here the CDR3 DNA reads TGTGCCAGCAGCTCTTCCGGGACTAGCAACAATGAGCAGTTCTTC. Translation gives CASSSSGTSNNEQFF.

This clonotype was seen a few times. The genes are TRBV6-2 or TRBV6-3 and TRBJ1-1; D ambiguous. The germline gives CDR1 MNHEY, CDR2 SVGEGT. V was trimmed by 1 base and J by 0 bases, leaving 6 bases between them. The length of the CDR3 is 14 residues. The CDR3 bases are TGTGCCAGCAGTTACTTAAGCCTGAACACTGAAGCTTTCTTT. It is translated as CASSYLSLNTEAFF.

This clonotype was found many times. This chain connects TRBV4-2 to TRBJ2-3, with TRBD2 identical over 8 bases. Trimming removed 0 bases from V and 0 bases from J; junction bases left unmatched: 5. CDR1 LGHNA and CDR2 YNFKEQ come from the germline V gene. The length of the CDR3 is 17 residues. CDR3 residues: CASSQEPAGASTDTQYF. DNA for the CDR3: TGTGCCAGCAGCCAAGAACCAGCGGGAGCCAGCACAGATACGCAGTATTTT.

V and J are TRBV2 and TRBJ2-4; D is perhaps TRBD1 (6 bases). The CDR3 is 18 amino acids. With 11 bases removed from V and 1 base from J, the gap between germline ends came to 27 bases. Germline assignment: CDR1 SNHLY and CDR2 FYNNEI. This CDR3 is CACCTRQEGGGAKNIQYF. The CDR3 DNA is TGTGCCTGCTGCACTAGACAGGAAGGTGGCGGGGCCAAAAACATTCAGTACTTC.

The chain combines TRBV19 with TRBJ2-5, with D possibly being TRBD1 or TRBD2 (6 bases each). CDR3 length: 13 residues. Germline V gene sequence: CDR1 LNHDA, CDR2 SQIVND (reference sequence). V gave up 8 bases and J gave up 2 bases, with 12 bases separating them. The CDR3 sequence: CASGGPRQETQYF. CDR3 nucleotide sequence: TGTGCCAGTGGGGGGCCCCGGCAAGAGACCCAGTACTTC.

This clonotype was counted at least ten times. The chain links TRBV7-3 to TRBJ2-1; 8 positions match TRBD1. Germline trimming cut 5 bases from V and 4 bases from J; bases unmatched to any gene: 7. CDR3 length equals 15 residues. Germline V lookup: CDR1 SGHTA, CDR2 FQGTGA. The CDR3 is CASSHPGQGYNEQFF. The CDR3 bases are TGTGCCAGCAGCCACCCCGGACAGGGTTACAATGAGCAGTTCTTC.

The sample holds many counts of this clonotype. The gene calls are TRBV10-3 and TRBJ1-1; D uncertain. The CDR3 contains 15 residues. Germline V CDR1 and CDR2: ENHRY, SYGVKD. Trimming left V 3 bases short and J 1 base short, with 12 bases between. The CDR3 bases are TGTGCCATCAGTGACGGGATGTTTCCGAACACTGAAGCTTTCTTT. Protein sequence: CAISDGMFPNTEAFF.

This clonotype was counted a few times. The chain couples TRBV7-8 to TRBJ1-2; no firm D call. The CDR3 loop spans 13 amino acids. Trimming cost V 4 bases and J 5 bases, with 11 bases left between them. The germline gives CDR1 SGHVS, CDR2 FQNEAQ. The CDR3 sequence is CASSSGFLYGYTF. The CDR3, as DNA: TGTGCCAGCAGCTCGGGATTCTTGTATGGCTACACCTTC.

This clonotype has ten or more counts. V gene TRBV12-3 or TRBV12-4 combines with J gene TRBJ2-2; D possibly uses TRBD1 or TRBD2 (5 bases each). This CDR3 region has 17 residues. Trimming removed 3 bases at V and 0 bases at J, with 14 bases between. The CDR3 protein is CASSFYGGAANTGELFF. Written as DNA, the CDR3 is TGTGCCAGCAGTTTTTATGGGGGAGCGGCGAACACCGGGGAGCTGTTTTTT.

This clonotype has at least ten counts. The chain has TRBV10-3 and TRBJ2-3; 13 bases line up with TRBD2. CDR1 and CDR2 from the germline V gene are ENHRY and SYGVKD. The V gene end was trimmed by 4 bases and the J gene end by 5 bases; junction bases not matched to a gene: 9. The CDR3 totals 17 residues. CDR3 bases: TGTGCCATCAGTGTCGGCACTAGCGGGGGGGCCGGAGATACGCAGTATTTT. Translation gives CAISVGTSGGAGDTQYF.

This clonotype was counted many times. The rearrangement uses TRBV7-2 and TRBJ1-1; D ambiguous. The V and J ends lost 1 base and 0 bases respectively, with 9 bases between them. This CDR3 has 15 residues. Germline-derived CDR1 and CDR2 are SGHTA and FQGNSA. CDR3 sequence (DNA): TGTGCCAGCAGCTTAGACGGGTTTGTGAACACTGAAGCTTTCTTT. Translation gives CASSLDGFVNTEAFF.

In this sample, this clonotype turned up many times. The chain has TRBV10-3 and TRBJ2-7; D gene ambiguous. The CDR3 is 14 residues long. V was cut by 4 bases and J by 2 bases, with 12 bases left in between. Germline assignment: CDR1 ENHRY and CDR2 SYGVKD. CDR3 nucleotides: TGTGCCATCAGTGCAATTGCAGGCCCCTACGAGCAGTACGTC. This translates into CAISAIAGPYEQYV.

This clonotype has more than one count but fewer than ten. The chain joins TRBV10-3 to TRBJ1-4, with TRBD1 matching 10 bases. V lost 0 bases and J lost 10; bases outside the gene matches: 5. The CDR3 is 15 amino acids. Germline-derived CDR1 and CDR2 are ENHRY and SYGVKD. This chain's CDR3 is CAISESRDRGGKLFF. CDR3 in DNA: TGTGCCATCAGTGAGTCCCGGGACAGGGGCGGAAAACTGTTTTTT.

The table lists this clonotype with many counts. This rearrangement joins TRBV7-2 to TRBJ1-4, with 7 nucleotides matching TRBD1. CDR1 and CDR2 from the germline V gene are SGHTA and FQGNSA. CDR3 length: 16 amino acids. V trimming: 1 base; J trimming: 8 bases; junction bases outside the gene matches: 10. CDR3 DNA sequence: TGTGCCAGCAGCTTAGGGCCGGGGACAGCCTACGAAAAACTGTTTTTT. Residues: CASSLGPGTAYEKLFF.

This clonotype appeared many times. J is TRBJ2-1 and V is TRBV29-1, with D perhaps matching TRBD1 (5 bases). V shed 7 bases and J shed 9 bases, with 25 bases lying between them. The CDR3 spans 15 residues. Germline V gene lookup returns CDR1 SQVTM and CDR2 ANQGSEA. Here the CDR3 reads CSATEAGSPIGEQFF. For the CDR3, the DNA is TGCAGCGCTACAGAGGCAGGGTCCCCAATCGGTGAGCAGTTCTTC.

This clonotype was picked up many times. The chain is built from TRBV20-1 and TRBJ1-1, with no clear D. Germline CDR1 reads DFQATT; CDR2 reads SNEGSKA (reference sequence). V lost 4 bases and J lost 1, with 10 bases in between. There are 13 residues in the CDR3. In nucleotides, the CDR3 is TGCAGTGCTACGGAGGACCCGAACACTGAAGCTTTCTTT. Translated: CSATEDPNTEAFF.

The table lists this clonotype with many counts. The chain joins TRBV20-1 to TRBJ2-5, with a weak D call TRBD2 (5 bases). Trimming pared 0 bases from V and 4 bases from J, leaving 24 bases between. The CDR3 consists of 18 residues. The germline V gene has CDR1 DFQATT and CDR2 SNEGSKA (reference sequence). The CDR3 DNA reads TGCAGTGCTAGAGACATCTACCCCCCTACTACGGGAATAGAGACCCAGTACTTC. Translated: CSARDIYPPTTGIETQYF.

This clonotype was seen many times. The V call is TRBV12-3 or TRBV12-4, the J call TRBJ2-5; TRBD1 might be the D (6 bases). There are 14 residues in the CDR3. Trimming took 3 bases from V and 0 from J, leaving 8 bases between them. The CDR3 sequence is CASSFGQYQETQYF. In DNA, the CDR3 is TGTGCCAGCAGTTTCGGACAGTACCAAGAGACCCAGTACTTC.

V usage is TRBV5-6 and J usage is TRBJ2-7; D remains unclear. The germline gives CDR1 SGHDT, CDR2 YYEEEE. Trimming took off 1 base at V and 9 bases at J, with 17 bases between the two ends. The CDR3 is 14 amino acids. CDR3: CASSLWIAYERQYF. As DNA, the CDR3 is TGTGCCAGCAGCTTGTGGATAGCCTACGAGCGGCAGTACTTC.

The V gene is TRBV7-2, the J gene TRBJ1-5; possible D gene TRBD1, 5 bases. In germline, CDR1 is SGHTA, CDR2 FQGNSA. The CDR3 sequence is 18 residues long. Trimming removed 2 bases at V and 6 bases at J, with 23 bases between. CDR3 region: CASSLLLGSGRLTQPQHF. CDR3 DNA: TGTGCCAGCAGCTTACTTTTAGGGTCGGGACGTCTGACTCAGCCCCAGCATTTT. The entire variable domain, with the rest obtained from reference TRBV7-2 and TRBJ1-5, is as follows: GAGVSQSPSNKVTEKGKDVELRCDPISGHTALYWYRQSLGQGLEFLIYFQGNSAPDKSGLPSDRFSAERTGGSVSTLTIQRTQQEDSAVYLCASSLLLGSGRLTQPQHFGDGTRLSIL.

This clonotype was observed a handful of times. The chain couples TRBV7-9 to TRBJ1-5, with 8 bases lining up with TRBD1. Losses at the gene ends were 5 bases for V and 5 bases for J; bases not matched to a gene: 5. The CDR3 spans 14 residues. Germline values: CDR1 SEHNR, CDR2 FQNEAQ (reference sequence). The CDR3 loop is CASSQDRGDQPQHF. The CDR3 region has the DNA TGTGCCAGCAGCCAAGACAGGGGCGATCAGCCCCAGCATTTT. Together with reference TRBV7-9 and TRBJ1-5, the CDR3 gives the full variable domain: DTGVSQNPRHKITKRGQNVTFRCDPISEHNRLYWYRQTLGQGPEFLTYFQNEAQLEKSRLLSDRFSAERPKGSFSTLEIQRTEQGDSAMYLCASSQDRGDQPQHFGDGTRLSIL.

This clonotype appeared many times. DNA for the CDR3: TGTGCCAGCAGTGATAAGACAGGGAAGGGCAATCAGCCCCAGCATTTT. Protein sequence: CASSDKTGKGNQPQHF. J is TRBJ1-5 and V is TRBV28; 7 bases fit TRBD1. The V gene end was trimmed by 5 bases and the J gene end by 2 bases; junction bases not matched to a gene: 9. The CDR3 consists of 16 residues. Germline CDR1 and CDR2: MDHEN and SYDVKM.

This clonotype turned up a few times. This sequence joins TRBV11-2 and TRBJ2-1, with D possibly matching TRBD1 (6 bases). From germline, CDR1 is SGHAT and CDR2 FQNNGV. V was pared by 10 bases and J by 5 bases, with 21 bases between. This CDR3 region has 15 residues. As DNA, the CDR3 is TGTGCCACCTCACAGGGCCTGAGGGTTGACAATGAGCAGTTCTTC. Its translation is CATSQGLRVDNEQFF.

Ten or more counts support this clonotype. The rearrangement joins TRBV2 to TRBJ2-5; either TRBD1 or TRBD2 may fit D (5 bases each). V lost 5 bases and J lost 5, with 12 bases in between. Germline assignment: CDR1 SNHLY and CDR2 FYNNEI. The CDR3 totals 13 residues. This chain's CDR3 is CASSWDRRETQYF. The CDR3 DNA reads TGTGCCAGCAGTTGGGACCGCCGGGAGACCCAGTACTTC.

In this sample, this clonotype turned up many times. The rearrangement links TRBV5-1 to TRBJ2-1; D is undetermined. The CDR3 runs to 13 residues. The germline gives CDR1 SGHRS, CDR2 YFSETQ. V was clipped by 2 bases and J by 2 bases, with 5 bases between them. CDR3 nucleotide sequence: TGCGCCAGCAGCTTTAACCCCTACAATGAGCAGTTCTTC. This sequence encodes CASSFNPYNEQFF.

This clonotype was recorded at least ten times. The chain employs TRBV5-6 and TRBJ2-3; no clear D gene. Germline V lookup: CDR1 SGHDT, CDR2 YYEEEE. This CDR3 has 16 amino acids. V was shortened by 6 bases and J by 6 bases, with 23 bases between the two germline ends. The CDR3 loop is CASTSELSPASDTQYF. Here the CDR3 DNA reads TGTGCCAGCACCTCTGAACTGTCCCCTGCGTCGGATACGCAGTATTTT.

This clonotype was found many times. This chain joins TRBV28 and TRBJ2-1; possible D gene TRBD1, 6 bases. Trimming removed 1 base at V and 7 bases at J, with 8 bases between. The CDR3 is made up of 13 amino acids. The germline V gene has CDR1 MDHEN and CDR2 SYDVKM. This CDR3 reads CASSLFQGNEQFF. The CDR3 coding sequence is TGTGCCAGCAGTTTATTCCAGGGGAATGAGCAGTTCTTC.

This clonotype was found a few times. The chain links TRBV4-3 to TRBJ2-7; either TRBD1 or TRBD2 may fit D (6 bases each). Germline V CDR1 and CDR2: LGHNA, YSLEER. V gave up 4 bases and J gave up 10 bases, with 20 bases separating them. The CDR3 has 14 amino acids. DNA of the CDR3: TGCGCCAGCAGCCTACACGGGGGCCACCAAGAACAGTACTTC. It yields the protein CASSLHGGHQEQYF.

In this sample, this clonotype turned up many times. The chain uses TRBV24-1 and TRBJ2-1; no definite D call. The V gene lost 7 bases and the J gene lost 1 base, with 10 bases spanning the gap. The germline V gene has CDR1 KGHDR and CDR2 SFDVKD. The CDR3 is 14 residues long. In nucleotides, the CDR3 is TGTGCCACCAGCGACGGGCCATCCTACAATGAGCAGTTCTTC. Its protein is CATSDGPSYNEQFF.

This clonotype occurred many times. The chain links TRBV25-1 to TRBJ1-6; the D is unclear. CDR1 MGHDK and CDR2 SYGVNS come from the germline V gene. This CDR3 has 14 residues. Trimming shortened V by 5 bases and J by 7 bases, and 12 bases separated the two germline ends. The CDR3 coding sequence is TGTGCCAGCAGTCGAGAGGCCAAGAATTCACCCCTCCACTTT. Its protein product is CASSREAKNSPLHF. The variable domain in full, with the rest retrieved from reference TRBV25-1 and TRBJ1-6, is EADIYQTPRYLVIGTGKKITLECSQTMGHDKMYWYQQDPGMELHLIHYSYGVNSTEKGDLSSESTVSRIRTEHFPLTLESARPSHTSQYLCASSREAKNSPLHFGNGTRLTVT.

The chain links TRBV18 to TRBJ2-3, with a tentative D call TRBD2 (6 bases). Per germline, CDR1 KGHSH and CDR2 LQKENI. This CDR3 is 14 amino acids long. With 1 base removed from V and 2 bases from J, the gap between germline ends came to 7 bases. The CDR3 nucleotides are TGTGCCAGCTCACCACGGGGGGACACAGATACGCAGTATTTT. Its protein product is CASSPRGDTDTQYF.

This clonotype was detected many times. This chain connects TRBV12-3 or TRBV12-4 to TRBJ2-1; the match to TRBD2 covers 7 bases. V trimming: 6 bases; J trimming: 3 bases; junction bases outside the gene matches: 8. This CDR3 region has 15 residues. The CDR3 DNA reads as TGTGCCAGCAGCTATAGACTAGCTAACTACAATGAGCAGTTCTTC. This codes for CASSYRLANYNEQFF.